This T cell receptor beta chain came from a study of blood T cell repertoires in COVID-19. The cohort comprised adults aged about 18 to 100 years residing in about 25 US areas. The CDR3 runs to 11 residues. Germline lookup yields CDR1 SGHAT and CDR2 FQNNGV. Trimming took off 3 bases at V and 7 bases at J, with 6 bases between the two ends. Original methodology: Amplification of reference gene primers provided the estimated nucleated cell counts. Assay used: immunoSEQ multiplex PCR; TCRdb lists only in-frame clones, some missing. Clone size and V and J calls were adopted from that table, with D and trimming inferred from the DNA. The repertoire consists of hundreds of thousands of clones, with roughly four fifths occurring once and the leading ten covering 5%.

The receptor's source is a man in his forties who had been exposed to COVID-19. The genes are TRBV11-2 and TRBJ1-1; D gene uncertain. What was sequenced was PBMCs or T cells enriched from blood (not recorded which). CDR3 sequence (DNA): TGTGCCAGCAGCTTGGAGGTTGAAGCTTTCTTT. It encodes CASSLEVEAFF.